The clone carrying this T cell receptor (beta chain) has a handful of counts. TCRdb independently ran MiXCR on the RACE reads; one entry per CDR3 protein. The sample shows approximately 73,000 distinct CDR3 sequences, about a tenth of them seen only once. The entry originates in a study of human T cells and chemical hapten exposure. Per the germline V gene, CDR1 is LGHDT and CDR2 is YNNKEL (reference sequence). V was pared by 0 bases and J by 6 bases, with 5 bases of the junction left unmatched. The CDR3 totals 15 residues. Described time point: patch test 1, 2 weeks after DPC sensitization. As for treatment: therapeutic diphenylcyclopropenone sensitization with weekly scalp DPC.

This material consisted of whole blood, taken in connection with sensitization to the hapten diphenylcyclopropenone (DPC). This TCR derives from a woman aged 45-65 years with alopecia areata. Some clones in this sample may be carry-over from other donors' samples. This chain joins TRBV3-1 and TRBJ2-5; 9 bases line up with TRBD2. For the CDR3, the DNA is TGTGCCAGCAGCCAAGATCCGGGACTAGCAAAGACCCAGTACTTC. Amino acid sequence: CASSQDPGLAKTQYF.